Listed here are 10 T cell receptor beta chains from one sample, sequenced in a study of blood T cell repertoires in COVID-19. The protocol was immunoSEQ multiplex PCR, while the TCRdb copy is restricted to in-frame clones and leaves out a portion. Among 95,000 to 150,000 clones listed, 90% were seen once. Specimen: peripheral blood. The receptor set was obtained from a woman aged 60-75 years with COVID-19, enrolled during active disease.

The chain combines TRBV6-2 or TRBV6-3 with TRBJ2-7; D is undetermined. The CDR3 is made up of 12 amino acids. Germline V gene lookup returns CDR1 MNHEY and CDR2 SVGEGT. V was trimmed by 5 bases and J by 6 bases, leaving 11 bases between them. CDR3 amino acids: CASSAIATEQYF. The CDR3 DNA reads TGTGCCAGCAGTGCGATAGCTACCGAGCAGTACTTC.

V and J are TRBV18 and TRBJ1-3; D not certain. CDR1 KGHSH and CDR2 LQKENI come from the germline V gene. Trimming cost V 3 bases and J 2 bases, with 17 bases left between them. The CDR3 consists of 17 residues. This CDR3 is CASSPRLVGEAGNTIYF. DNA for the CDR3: TGTGCCAGCTCACCCCGGCTTGTCGGGGAGGCTGGAAACACCATATATTTT.

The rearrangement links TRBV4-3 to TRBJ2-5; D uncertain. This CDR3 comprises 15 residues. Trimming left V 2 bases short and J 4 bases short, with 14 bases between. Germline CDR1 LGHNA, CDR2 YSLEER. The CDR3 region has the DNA TGCGCCAGCAGCCAACAATTACTGAGAGGAGAGACCCAGTACTTC. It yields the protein CASSQQLLRGETQYF.

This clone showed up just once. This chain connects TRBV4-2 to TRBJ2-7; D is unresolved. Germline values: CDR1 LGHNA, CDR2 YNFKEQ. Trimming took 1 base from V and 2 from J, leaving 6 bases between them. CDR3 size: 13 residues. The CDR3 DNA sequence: TGTGCCAGCAGCCAAGTCTCTACCTACGAGCAGTACTTC. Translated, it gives CASSQVSTYEQYF.

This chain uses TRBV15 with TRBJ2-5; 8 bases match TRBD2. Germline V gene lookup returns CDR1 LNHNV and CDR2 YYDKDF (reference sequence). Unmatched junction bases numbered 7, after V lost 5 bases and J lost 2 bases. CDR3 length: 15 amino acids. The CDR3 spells CATSLRGLGQETQYF. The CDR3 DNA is TGTGCCACCAGCCTACGGGGACTAGGGCAAGAGACCCAGTACTTC.

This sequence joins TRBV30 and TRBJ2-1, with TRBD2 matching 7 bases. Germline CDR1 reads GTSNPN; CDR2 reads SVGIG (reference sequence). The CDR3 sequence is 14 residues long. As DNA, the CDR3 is TGTGCGCTGGGGAGGGACCTCTCCTACAATGAGCAGTTCTTC. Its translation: CALGRDLSYNEQFF.

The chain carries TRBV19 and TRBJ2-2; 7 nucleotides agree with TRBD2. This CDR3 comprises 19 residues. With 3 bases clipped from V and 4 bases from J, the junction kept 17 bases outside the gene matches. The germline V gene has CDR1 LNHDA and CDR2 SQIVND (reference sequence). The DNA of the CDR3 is TGTGCCAGTAGTATCCCTTTGGGGGGGGGACTACGTGGCACCGGGGAGCTGTTTTTT. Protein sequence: CASSIPLGGGLRGTGELFF.

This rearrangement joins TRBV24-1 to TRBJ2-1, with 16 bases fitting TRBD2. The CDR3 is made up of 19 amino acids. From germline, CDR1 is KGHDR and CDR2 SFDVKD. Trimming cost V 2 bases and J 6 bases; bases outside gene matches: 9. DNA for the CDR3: TGTGCCACCAGTGATTCCTCGGGACTAGCGGGGGGGCACTCCAATGAGCAGTTCTTC. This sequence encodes CATSDSSGLAGGHSNEQFF.

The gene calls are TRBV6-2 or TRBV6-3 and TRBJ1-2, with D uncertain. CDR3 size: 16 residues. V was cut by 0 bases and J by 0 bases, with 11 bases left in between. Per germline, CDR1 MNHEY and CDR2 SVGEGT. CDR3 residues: CASSYSFRSSNYGYTF. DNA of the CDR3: TGTGCCAGCAGTTACTCATTTAGAAGTTCTAACTATGGCTACACCTTC.

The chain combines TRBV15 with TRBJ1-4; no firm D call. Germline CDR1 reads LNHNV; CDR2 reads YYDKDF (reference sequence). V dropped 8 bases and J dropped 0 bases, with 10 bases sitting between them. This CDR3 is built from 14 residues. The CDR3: CATSGKTTNEKLFF. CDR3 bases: TGTGCCACCTCGGGGAAGACAACTAATGAAAAACTGTTTTTT.